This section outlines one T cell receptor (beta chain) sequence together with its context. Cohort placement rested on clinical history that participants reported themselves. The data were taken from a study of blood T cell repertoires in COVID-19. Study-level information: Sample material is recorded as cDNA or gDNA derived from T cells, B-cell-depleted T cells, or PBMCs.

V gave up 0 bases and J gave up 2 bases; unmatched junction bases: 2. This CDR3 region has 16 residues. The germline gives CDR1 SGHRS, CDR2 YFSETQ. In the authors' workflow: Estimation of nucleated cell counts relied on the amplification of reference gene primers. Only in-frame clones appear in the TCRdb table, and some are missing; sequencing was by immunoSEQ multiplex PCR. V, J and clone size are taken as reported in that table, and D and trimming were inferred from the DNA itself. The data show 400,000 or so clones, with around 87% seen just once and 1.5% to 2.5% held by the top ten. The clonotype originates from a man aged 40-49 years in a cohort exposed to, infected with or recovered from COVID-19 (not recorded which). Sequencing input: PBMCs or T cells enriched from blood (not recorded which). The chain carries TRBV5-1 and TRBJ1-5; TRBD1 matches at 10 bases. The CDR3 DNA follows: TGCGCCAGCAGCTTGGATGGGACAGGGGGCAATCAGCCCCAGCATTTT. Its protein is CASSLDGTGGNQPQHF.